These T cell receptor beta chains were read from a single sample in a study of blood T cell repertoires in COVID-19. Libraries were prepared by immunoSEQ multiplex PCR; TCRdb keeps only in-frame clonotypes and omits some of them. Seen here are about 220,000 clones, roughly 85% observed once, and the top ten hold 2.5% to 3.5%. The specimen was peripheral blood. These receptors were collected from a middle-aged man who had recovered from COVID-19. Each CDR3 is given with its conserved first and last residue. The D gene is left open where the match is weak. Clone size, where shown, is once, few, many, or a class for clones that have expanded.

abundance: NA
d_gene: TRBD1
v_gene: TRBV18
j_gene: TRBJ2-5
CDR3aa: CASSPDRRETQYF
CDR3nt: TGTGCCAGCTCTCCGGACAGGCGGGAGACCCAGTACTTC

abundance: NA
d_gene: NA
v_gene: TRBV11-2
j_gene: TRBJ2-2
CDR3aa: CASSLVGVGELFF
CDR3nt: TGTGCCAGCAGCTTAGTAGGGGTCGGGGAGCTGTTTTTT

abundance: NA
d_gene: TRBD1
v_gene: TRBV5-4
j_gene: TRBJ2-5
CDR3aa: CASTPGGFQETQYF
CDR3nt: TGTGCCAGCACGCCAGGGGGATTCCAAGAGACCCAGTACTTC

abundance: once
d_gene: NA
v_gene: TRBV18
j_gene: TRBJ2-3
CDR3aa: CASSPGQGNTDTQYF
CDR3nt: TGTGCCAGCTCACCAGGGCAGGGAAACACAGATACGCAGTATTTT

abundance: NA
d_gene: NA
v_gene: TRBV21-1
j_gene: TRBJ2-5
CDR3aa: CASSKTGLAGVGETQYF
CDR3nt: TGTGCCAGCAGCAAAACGGGACTAGCGGGAGTGGGGGAGACCCAGTACTTC

abundance: NA
d_gene: NA
v_gene: TRBV9
j_gene: TRBJ2-2
CDR3aa: CASSVVWGHGELFF
CDR3nt: TGTGCCAGCAGCGTAGTATGGGGGCACGGGGAGCTGTTTTTT

abundance: few
d_gene: NA
v_gene: TRBV16
j_gene: TRBJ1-2
CDR3aa: CASSQLGGSYGYTF
CDR3nt: TGTGCCAGCAGCCAATTGGGAGGGAGCTATGGCTACACCTTC

abundance: NA
d_gene: TRBD1
v_gene: TRBV15
j_gene: TRBJ1-2
CDR3aa: CATSRGTGTAVGYTF
CDR3nt: TGTGCCACCAGCAGGGGAACTGGGACAGCGGTTGGCTACACCTTC

abundance: NA
d_gene: NA
v_gene: TRBV30
j_gene: TRBJ1-1
CDR3aa: CAWSGATTAFF
CDR3nt: TGTGCCTGGAGTGGGGCGACGACAGCTTTCTTT

abundance: NA
d_gene: TRBD2
v_gene: TRBV3-1/TRBV3-2
j_gene: TRBJ2-7
CDR3aa: CASSRDMSGLALYQYF
CDR3nt: TGTGCCAGCAGCCGAGATATGTCGGGACTAGCACTTTACCAGTACTTC

abundance: NA
d_gene: NA
v_gene: TRBV4-1
j_gene: TRBJ2-6
CDR3aa: CASSHSQVSLTGANVLTF
CDR3nt: TGCGCCAGCAGCCACTCACAGGTGTCGCTTACTGGGGCCAACGTCCTGACTTTC

abundance: NA
d_gene: TRBD2
v_gene: TRBV4-2
j_gene: TRBJ2-1
CDR3aa: CASSLTSGRTGEQFF
CDR3nt: TGTGCCAGCAGCCTGACTAGCGGGAGAACCGGTGAGCAGTTCTTC

abundance: NA
d_gene: TRBD2
v_gene: TRBV4-2
j_gene: TRBJ2-2
CDR3aa: CASSQESASGSVTGELFF
CDR3nt: TGTGCCAGCAGCCAAGAATCGGCTAGCGGGAGCGTCACCGGGGAGCTGTTTTTT

abundance: NA
d_gene: TRBD2
v_gene: TRBV9
j_gene: TRBJ2-1
CDR3aa: CASSVRGRAVSNEQFF
CDR3nt: TGTGCCAGCAGCGTACGCGGGAGGGCCGTCAGCAATGAGCAGTTCTTC

abundance: NA
d_gene: NA
v_gene: TRBV6-5
j_gene: TRBJ2-3
CDR3aa: CASSYLSGTSTDTQYF
CDR3nt: TGTGCCAGCAGTTACTTAAGCGGAACCAGCACAGATACGCAGTATTTT

abundance: NA
d_gene: NA
v_gene: TRBV6-5
j_gene: TRBJ2-1
CDR3aa: CASTIDPGPYNEQFF
CDR3nt: TGTGCCAGCACCATAGACCCAGGGCCCTACAATGAGCAGTTCTTC

abundance: NA
d_gene: TRBD1
v_gene: TRBV6-6
j_gene: TRBJ2-2
CDR3aa: CASSLLTGVGELFF
CDR3nt: TGTGCCAGCAGTTTGCTGACAGGGGTCGGGGAGCTGTTTTTT

abundance: NA
d_gene: NA
v_gene: TRBV19
j_gene: TRBJ1-6
CDR3aa: CASSPTTVNSPLHF
CDR3nt: TGTGCCAGTAGTCCGACGACAGTTAATTCACCCCTCCACTTT

abundance: NA
d_gene: TRBD2
v_gene: TRBV5-1
j_gene: TRBJ2-1
CDR3aa: CASSQSGSSYNEQFF
CDR3nt: TGCGCCAGCAGCCAAAGCGGGAGCTCCTACAATGAGCAGTTCTTC

abundance: NA
d_gene: NA
v_gene: TRBV6-5
j_gene: TRBJ1-5
CDR3aa: CASRLEGKSNQPQHF
CDR3nt: TGTGCCAGCCGCTTAGAGGGAAAGTCAAATCAGCCCCAGCATTTT

abundance: NA
d_gene: TRBD1
v_gene: TRBV28
j_gene: TRBJ1-4
CDR3aa: CASSLLGTAINEKLFF
CDR3nt: TGTGCCAGCAGTTTATTAGGGACAGCAATCAATGAAAAACTGTTTTTT

abundance: once
d_gene: NA
v_gene: TRBV7-6
j_gene: TRBJ2-7
CDR3aa: CASSLAGGEQYF
CDR3nt: TGTGCCAGCAGCTTAGCAGGGGGAGAGCAGTACTTC

abundance: NA
d_gene: TRBD1
v_gene: TRBV28
j_gene: TRBJ2-7
CDR3aa: CASSPDRNSYEQYF
CDR3nt: TGTGCCAGCAGTCCGGACAGGAACTCCTACGAGCAGTACTTC

abundance: NA
d_gene: TRBD1
v_gene: TRBV3-1/TRBV3-2
j_gene: TRBJ2-7
CDR3aa: CASSVLGQGYEQYF
CDR3nt: TGTGCCAGCAGCGTTCTGGGACAGGGCTACGAGCAGTACTTC

abundance: NA
d_gene: NA
v_gene: TRBV28
j_gene: TRBJ1-6
CDR3aa: CASSPGVQSASPLHF
CDR3nt: TGTGCCAGCAGTCCGGGGGTCCAAAGTGCATCACCCCTCCACTTT